This record covers a single T cell receptor beta chain. The antigen is not known. MiXCR, run by TCRdb on the 5' RACE reads, gives a single entry per CDR3 protein. This table has approximately 200,000 distinct CDR3 sequences, roughly 13% appearing once. These data belong to a study of CD8 T cells in ankylosing spondylitis. The CDR3 runs to 13 residues. Germline CDR1 and CDR2: LGHDT and YNNKEL (reference sequence). V lost 11 bases to trimming and J lost 4 bases, with 14 bases between them. Study observations and caveats: Ankylosing spondylitis blood appeared to carry a characteristic TCR beta motif of seven to nine highly homologous variants. Reports say disease-linked clones showed up significantly more in matched ankylosing spondylitis synovial fluid. Some motif variants had been reported before (in reactive arthritis synovial fluid and blood).

The receptor comes from a male donor with ankylosing spondylitis or in good health (not recorded which). Sequenced material: blood, either unsorted or a sorted T cell fraction (not recorded which). The chain carries TRBV3-1 and TRBJ1-4; D gene uncertain. In nucleotides, the CDR3 is TGTGCCCGCCCCGGGCAAGTTAATGAAAAACTGTTTTTT. This translates into CARPGQVNEKLFF. Supplemented by reference TRBV3-1 and TRBJ1-4, the full variable domain reads DTAVSQTPKYLVTQMGNDKSIKCEQNLGHDTMYWYKQDSKKFLKIMFSYNNKELIINETVPNRFSPKSPDKAHLNLHINSLELGDSAVYFCARPGQVNEKLFFGSGTQLSVL.